Given below is one T cell receptor beta chain in context. What it binds is not known. Deletions cut 4 bases from V and 1 base from J, with 11 bases between. CDR1 is SGHVS and CDR2 is FNYEAQ in the germline V gene. This CDR3 region has 15 residues. Everyone who donated was a healthy bone marrow donor. The data are from a study of cytomegalovirus exposure and HLA in healthy donors. Study-level findings and limits: The majority of TCR sequences were rare, yet some public TCRs appeared in many donors.

60 Vbeta and 13 Jbeta primers were used in PCR. Repertoires were generated with immunoSEQ multiplex PCR, while TCRdb's copy carries only in-frame clones and drops some. The sample has approximately 170,000 clones, just under 80% seen once. The TCR comes from a man between 18 and 29 years old in good health and CMV-seropositive. The V gene is TRBV7-6, the J gene TRBJ2-1, with D perhaps matching TRBD1 (6 bases). Sequenced: PBMCs. The CDR3 reads CASSSRQGSYNEQFF. For the CDR3, the DNA is TGTGCCAGCAGCTCCCGGCAGGGGTCCTACAATGAGCAGTTCTTC.